This T cell receptor (beta chain) was observed in a study of T cell changes during pregnancy in multiple sclerosis. This CDR3 contains 16 residues. CDR1 and CDR2 (germline): SGHRS, YFSETQ. V shed 2 bases, J shed 5 bases, and the junction held 6 bases outside the gene matches. This clone was counted a single time. Sequencing was performed with immunoSEQ multiplex PCR; in TCRdb, only in-frame clones are kept and a portion is missing. The sample lists 40,000 to 55,000 clones; 85% to 95% were seen once. This chain links TRBV5-1 with TRBJ2-5; 13 bases align to TRBD2. This specimen consisted of CD4+ T cells from peripheral blood mononuclear cells, obtained before pregnancy. The clonotype was recovered from a female donor with multiple sclerosis, enrolled in a pregnancy study. The CDR3 loop reads CASSFRTSGSQETQYF. CDR3 nucleotides: TGCGCCAGCAGCTTCAGGACTAGCGGGAGCCAGGAGACCCAGTACTTC.